This entry concerns a single TCR beta chain. This record belongs to a study of blood T cell repertoires in COVID-19. Study background: Material from acute and convalescent COVID-19 was sourced from the United States, Italy and Spain. The cDNA or gDNA used as material had been derived from T cells, B-cell-depleted T cells, or PBMCs.

In the original workflow: For nucleated cells, counts were estimated from reference gene primer amplification. Profiled with immunoSEQ multiplex PCR; TCRdb holds only in-frame clones, not every one. That table is the source of V, J and clone size, and D and trimming were worked out from the DNA. The table lists about 170,000 clones, roughly four fifths of them singletons. The CDR3 runs to 16 residues. Trimming removed 0 bases at V and 4 bases at J, with 16 bases between. CDR1 and CDR2 from the germline V gene are SQVTM and ANQGSEA. The TCR comes from a man aged 65 to 79 with active or convalescent COVID-19. The chain joins TRBV29-1 to TRBJ2-1; maybe TRBD1 (6 bases). The specimen was peripheral blood. For the CDR3, the DNA is TGCAGCGTTGAAGAGCAACAGGGACCCATATACAATGAGCAGTTCTTC. This codes for CSVEEQQGPIYNEQFF.